This T cell receptor beta chain was obtained from a study of identical twins. Note on this clonotype: The junction departs from the called germline gene at one end, perhaps through a read error.

TCRdb redid the calling of the 5' RACE reads with MiXCR, one entry per CDR3 protein. The data hold 1.5 million to 2 million distinct CDR3 sequences, with more than 30% observed a single time. The sequence derives from a newborn girl in good health. Sequencing was performed on cord blood.

The CDR3 loop reads CAGSQGLGTPKNIQYF. The CDR3 DNA reads TGTGCCGGCAGCCAAGGTCTAGGGACGCCCAAAAACATTCAGTACTTC. The gene calls are TRBV14 and TRBJ2-4, with D perhaps assigned TRBD1 or TRBD2 (5 bases each). CDR1 SGHDN and CDR2 FVKESK come from the germline V gene. The CDR3 sequence is 16 residues long.